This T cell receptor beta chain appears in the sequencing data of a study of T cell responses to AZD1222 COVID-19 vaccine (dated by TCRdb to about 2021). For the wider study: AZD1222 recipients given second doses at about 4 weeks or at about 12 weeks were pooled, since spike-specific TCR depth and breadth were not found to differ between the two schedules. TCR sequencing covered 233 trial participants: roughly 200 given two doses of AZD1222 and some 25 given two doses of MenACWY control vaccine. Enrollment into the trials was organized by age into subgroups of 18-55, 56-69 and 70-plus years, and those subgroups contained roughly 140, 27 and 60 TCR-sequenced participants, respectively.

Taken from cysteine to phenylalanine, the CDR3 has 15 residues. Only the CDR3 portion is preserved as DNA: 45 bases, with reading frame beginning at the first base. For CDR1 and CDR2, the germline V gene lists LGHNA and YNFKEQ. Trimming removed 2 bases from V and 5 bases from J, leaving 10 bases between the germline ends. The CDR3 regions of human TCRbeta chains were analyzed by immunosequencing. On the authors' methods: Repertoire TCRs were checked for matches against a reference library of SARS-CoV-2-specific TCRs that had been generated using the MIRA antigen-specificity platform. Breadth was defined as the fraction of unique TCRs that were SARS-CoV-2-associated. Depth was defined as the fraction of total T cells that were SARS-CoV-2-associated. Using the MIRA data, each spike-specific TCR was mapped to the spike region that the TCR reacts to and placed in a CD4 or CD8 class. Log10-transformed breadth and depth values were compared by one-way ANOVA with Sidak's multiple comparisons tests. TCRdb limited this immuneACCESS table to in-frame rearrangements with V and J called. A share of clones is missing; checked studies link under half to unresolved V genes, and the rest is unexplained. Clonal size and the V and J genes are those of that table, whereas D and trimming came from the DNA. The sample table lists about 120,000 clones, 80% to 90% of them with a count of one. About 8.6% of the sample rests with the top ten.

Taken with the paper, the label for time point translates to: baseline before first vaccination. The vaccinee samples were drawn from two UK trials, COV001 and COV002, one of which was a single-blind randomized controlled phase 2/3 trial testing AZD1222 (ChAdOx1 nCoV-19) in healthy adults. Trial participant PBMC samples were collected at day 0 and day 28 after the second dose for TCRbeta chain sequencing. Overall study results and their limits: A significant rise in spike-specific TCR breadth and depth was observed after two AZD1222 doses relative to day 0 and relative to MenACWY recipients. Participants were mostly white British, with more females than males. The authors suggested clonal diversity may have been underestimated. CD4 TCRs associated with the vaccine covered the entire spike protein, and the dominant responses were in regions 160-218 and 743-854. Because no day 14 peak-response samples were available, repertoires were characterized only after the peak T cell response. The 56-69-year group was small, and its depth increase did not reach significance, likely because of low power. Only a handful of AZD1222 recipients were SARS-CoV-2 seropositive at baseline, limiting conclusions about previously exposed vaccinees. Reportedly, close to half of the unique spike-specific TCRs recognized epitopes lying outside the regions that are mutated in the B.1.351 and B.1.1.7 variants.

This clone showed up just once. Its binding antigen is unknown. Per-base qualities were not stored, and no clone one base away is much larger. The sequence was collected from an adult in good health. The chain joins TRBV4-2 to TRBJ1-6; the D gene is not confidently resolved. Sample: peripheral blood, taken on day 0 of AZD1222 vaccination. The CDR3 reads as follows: CASSQSGADNSPLHF. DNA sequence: TGTGCCAGCAGCCAATCGGGTGCCGATAATTCACCCCTCCACTTT.